This T cell receptor beta chain is drawn from a study of tumor-infiltrating lymphocytes in primary liver carcinoma. Study-wide background: Those sampled were patients whose primary liver carcinoma was treated by surgical resection. Regarding the study as a whole: Tumor-adjacent and tumor-blood pairs shared less of their repertoires than tumor region pairs shared. Tumor top-250-clone fractions significantly exceeded those of blood (p = 0.039).

Both blood RNA, taken from unsorted whole blood, and germline DNA were extracted. About 3.6 milliliters of peripheral blood were collected before surgery. Germline values: CDR1 SQVTM, CDR2 ANQGSEA. The CDR3 sequence is 13 residues long. From around 530 ng of total RNA, TCR beta-specific cDNA was reverse-transcribed using a constant-region primer. TCR beta libraries came from three nested multiplex PCR rounds using slightly modified ARM-PCR. The first two PCR rounds used TRBV1-TRBV30 primers with a Cbeta primer, about 9 cycles each. A single record per CDR3 protein comes from TCRdb applying MiXCR to the multiplex PCR reads. This sample has a few hundred thousand distinct CDR3 sequences; roughly 60% occur once, and the top ten carry approximately 15%. Notes on this clonotype: Its antigen is unidentified. At one of its ends the junction is not consistent with the germline gene, which may arise from a read error.

The chain couples TRBV29-1 to TRBJ1-5; a weak D match, TRBD1 (6 bases). The source is a woman in her thirties with primary liver carcinoma and hepatitis B virus infection. Sequencing was carried out using peripheral blood. The CDR3: CSVKGQGNQHQHF. CDR3 sequence (DNA): TGCAGCGTTAAGGGACAAGGGAATCAGCACCAGCATTTT.